This entry describes one TCR beta chain. This CDR3 has 15 residues. Germline CDR1 is MGHDK and CDR2 is SYGVNS. V lost 0 bases and J lost 5; bases outside the gene matches: 2. This sample is drawn from a study of blood T cell repertoires in COVID-19. Turning to the study itself: Spain, Italy and the United States supplied samples that represented acute and convalescent COVID-19.

Original analysis: By means of reference gene primer amplification, nucleated cell counts were estimated. TCRdb keeps only in-frame clones here, not all; method: immunoSEQ multiplex PCR. V and J calls and clone size are copied from that table; D and trimming were computed from the DNA. The sample records roughly 290,000 clones, approximately 83% being singletons. The V and J genes are TRBV25-1 and TRBJ2-1, with 9 nucleotides matching TRBD1. The sequencing input was PBMCs or T cells enriched from blood (not recorded which). This clonotype was obtained from a man in his thirties or forties who had recovered from COVID-19. The CDR3 protein is CASSEYGQGNNEQFF. For the CDR3, the DNA is TGTGCCAGCAGTGAATACGGACAGGGGAACAATGAGCAGTTCTTC.